A single T cell receptor (beta chain) is shown here with its context. Which antigen it targets is not known. The record has no base qualities; no much larger clone is one base away. The sample belongs to a study of T cells in tumors after PD-1 blockade (dated by TCRdb to between 2019 and 2020). At the level of the whole study: Exclusion criteria were prior checkpoint blockade, use of systemic immunosuppressants, or recent radiotherapy or other anti-cancer therapy within 4 weeks. Patients were treated with either pembrolizumab 200 mg every 3 weeks or cemiplimab 350 mg every 2 weeks. Ongoing daily vismodegib 150 mg was also given to a subset of patients during anti-PD-1 treatment. Peripheral blood samples averaged approximately 110,000 TCR templates (range about 24,679-290,000) and 35,000 to 40,000 unique clonotypes. Paired single-cell RNA and TCR sequencing was performed on site-matched tumors from BCC or SCC patients before and after anti-PD-1 therapy. To compare blood and tumor clonotypes, bulk TCR sequencing was performed on about 11 peripheral blood samples from 5 patients. Clinical response was assessed using RECIST version 1.1.

The paper as a whole reports these results and caveats: About 40% of TCR clonotypes from the tumor were detected in blood, and certain novel exhausted tumor clones were present in blood collected before treatment, which suggests recruitment from the periphery. The source of novel T cell clones was not identified, and lymphoid organs or rare unexpanded clones within the tumor or the tumor periphery could be included among the possible sources.

The immunoSEQ platform was used for deep TCRbeta sequencing. In the source study's methods: For further analysis, only productive rearrangements were exported out of the immunoSEQ Analyzer. Bulk TCRbeta clonotypes were assigned T cell phenotypes by matching to single-cell RNA+TCR-seq clones sharing the same TCRbeta sequence. Tumor enrichment of a clone was calculated by dividing the clone's tumor frequency by the clone's PBMC frequency, both taken from bulk TCR sequencing. TCRs were grouped by GLIPH into specificity groups, defined as clusters of distinct TCRs likely recognizing common antigens via shared CDR3 motifs. Entries here come from immuneACCESS through TCRdb and include only in-frame sequences with V and J called. Some clones fail to appear in such tables; in the studies checked, an unresolved V gene covers under half of the shortfall, and the cause of the remainder is unknown. V, J and clone size derive from that table, while D and trimming were established from the DNA sequence. For this sample the table gives about 59,000 clones, of which around 77% were detected only once. Together, the top ten hold under 15% of the sample.

The time point label for this specimen denotes: before anti-PD-1 therapy. Genomic DNA extracted from tumor biopsies or peripheral blood was used for bulk TCRbeta sequencing, with input ranging from roughly 550 ng to 6,500 ng. Every patient was a poor candidate for surgical resection and had histologically proven advanced or metastatic basal or squamous cell carcinoma. Of the ten or so patients in the basal cell carcinoma cohort, several underwent bulk tumor TCR sequencing. The sample consisted of PBMCs, taken before anti-PD-1 treatment. This clonotype originated in a human donor with basal cell carcinoma.

The DNA sequence is given as TGTGCCAGTTCTCTCACAGGGGCCGGGGCCGGAGGCACAGATACGCAGTATTTT. The encoded protein is CASSLTGAGAGGTDTQYF. This chain is built from TRBV19 and TRBJ2-3, and 7 junction bases match TRBD1. The CDR3 holds 18 amino acids from the cysteine to the phenylalanine. The read is trimmed to its CDR3 DNA, 54 bases read in frame from base 1. CDR1 and CDR2 are drawn from the germline V gene (reference sequence): LNHDA, SQIVND. V is trimmed back by 8 bases and J by 1 base, and the junction contains 18 bases that no gene match accounts for.